A selection of T cell receptor beta chains follows, all from one sample in a study of T cell repertoires in cytomegalovirus infection. MiXCR, run by TCRdb on the reads, gives a single entry per CDR3 protein. The sample gives about 920,000 distinct CDR3 sequences, 30% to 40% of which show up once; more than 13% is in the top ten. Their recognized antigens are unknown. This sample comprised cultured CD8+ T cells from PBMCs, obtained from culture after CMV antigen stimulation. The receptors originated from a human donor in good health (CMV status not recorded). Some clones in this sample may be carry-over from other donors' samples. CDR3s include the opening cysteine and the closing phenylalanine or tryptophan. A D gene is named only where the DNA matches it firmly. Size is stated for part of the rows, as once, few or many counts, or as a class when the clone is expanded.

v_gene	j_gene	abundance	d_gene	CDR3nt	CDR3aa
TRBV6-5	TRBJ2-3	.	TRBD2	TGTGCCACCCGGACTAGCGGGACCCCTAGCACAGATACGCAGTATTTT	CATRTSGTPSTDTQYF
TRBV11-1	TRBJ1-3	.	TRBD1	TGTGCCAGCGGGACAGGAGACTCTGGAAACACCATATATTTT	CASGTGDSGNTIYF
TRBV6-1	TRBJ2-2	.	.	TGTGCCAGCAGTTTTTACAGGGAAGCGAACACCGGGGAGCTGTTTTTT	CASSFYREANTGELFF
TRBV6-5	TRBJ1-4	.	.	TGTGCCAGCAGTTACTCGAATTTGGTGTCTAATGAAAAACTGTTTTTT	CASSYSNLVSNEKLFF
TRBV7-3	TRBJ2-2	few	TRBD2	TGTGCCAGCAGCTTAATTCGGCGGGGGAGACACGGGGAGCTGTTTTTT	CASSLIRRGRHGELFF
TRBV12-3/TRBV12-4	TRBJ2-3	.	TRBD2	TGTGCCAGCAGTGGGGGGACGGGGGGAGCCACAGATACGCAGTATTTT	CASSGGTGGATDTQYF
TRBV19	TRBJ1-5	.	.	TGTGCCAGTAGTATGGGGCCCCTGAAGGGGCCCCAGCATTTT	CASSMGPLKGPQHF
TRBV6-2/TRBV6-3	TRBJ2-1	many	TRBD2	TGTGCCAGCAGTCACGGACTAGCGGGGGCAGGCAATGAGCAGTTCTTC	CASSHGLAGAGNEQFF
TRBV4-1	TRBJ1-5	few	.	TGCGCCAGCAGCCAAGATAGGGCGGGACAGCCCCAGCATTTT	CASSQDRAGQPQHF
TRBV11-3	TRBJ2-1	few	TRBD2	TGTGCCAGCAGCACCGGGACTAGCGACTGGTCCTACAATGAGCAGTTCTTC	CASSTGTSDWSYNEQFF
TRBV27	TRBJ2-7	.	.	TGTGCCAGCACCGACAGGACCCGACCCTACGAGCAGTACTTC	CASTDRTRPYEQYF
TRBV3-1	TRBJ2-1	.	TRBD2	TGTGCCAGCAGCAAAGCTAGCGGGTTATCCTCCTACAATGAGCAGTTCTTC	CASSKASGLSSYNEQFF
TRBV7-6	TRBJ2-5	.	.	TGTGCCAGCAGCGCACTTGGGGGAGTCGAGACCCAGTACTTC	CASSALGGVETQYF
TRBV6-5	TRBJ1-1	few	.	TGTGCCAGCAGTTACCTGGCAGGGGTGGGTGAAGCTTTCTTT	CASSYLAGVGEAFF
TRBV19	TRBJ2-3	.	TRBD1	TGTGCCAGTAGTATTCCCCGGGACAGGCCTCGTGATACGCAGTATTTT	CASSIPRDRPRDTQYF
TRBV7-9	TRBJ2-5	many	.	TGTGCCAGCATGGGACCCTCCAACATCCAAGAGACCCAGTACTTC	CASMGPSNIQETQYF
TRBV20-1	TRBJ2-1	.	.	TGCAGTGCTAGAGTTATGGGTAGAGATGAGCAGTTCTTC	CSARVMGRDEQFF
TRBV12-3/TRBV12-4	TRBJ2-5	.	.	TGTGCCAGCAGTTTGCGACTGGGCCGGGCCCAGTACTTC	CASSLRLGRAQYF
TRBV19	TRBJ1-2	.	.	TGTGCCAGTAGTACACAGGGCTTGTTCTATGGCTACACCTTC	CASSTQGLFYGYTF
TRBV9	TRBJ2-1	.	.	TGTGCCAGCAGCGTAGCCGGGGGCAGCAACAATGAGCAGTTCTTC	CASSVAGGSNNEQFF
TRBV11-3	TRBJ2-5	many	.	TGTGCCAGCAGCTCTGGGTGGGCCCAAGAGACCCAGTACTTC	CASSSGWAQETQYF
TRBV5-1	TRBJ2-3	few	.	TGCGCCAGCAGGTTGAACACAGATACGCAGTATTTT	CASRLNTDTQYF
TRBV19	TRBJ2-3	.	.	TGTGCCAGTGCTCCGGGGACAGATACGCAGTATTTT	CASAPGTDTQYF
TRBV7-2	TRBJ1-2	.	TRBD1	TGTGCCAGCAGCACTGATAGACAGGGGGCGCCGGGAGGCTACACCTTC	CASSTDRQGAPGGYTF
TRBV5-6	TRBJ2-1	.	.	TGTGCCAGCAGCTTGCAGTGGGGGCGCAATGAGCAGTTCTTC	CASSLQWGRNEQFF
TRBV6-4	TRBJ2-1	.	TRBD2	TGTGCCAGCAGTGAACGGGGGAGGGATGAGCAGTTCTTC	CASSERGRDEQFF
TRBV7-2	TRBJ1-1	few	.	TGTGCCAGCAGCTTAGCGGGCTACCACACTGAAGCTTTCTTT	CASSLAGYHTEAFF
TRBV7-8	TRBJ2-7	few	.	TGTGCCAGCAGCTTAGAGGGGATTGGGGACTACGAGCAGTACTTC	CASSLEGIGDYEQYF
TRBV6-2/TRBV6-3	TRBJ1-1	few	.	TGTGCCAGCAGTTACCCGGGGCCTGAAGCTTTCTTT	CASSYPGPEAFF
TRBV7-9	TRBJ1-2	.	.	TGTGCGGGCCATGGAACCAATGGCTACACCTTC	CAGHGTNGYTF
TRBV27	TRBJ2-7	few	TRBD1	TGTGCCAGCAATCGCTGGACAGGGGCAACCTACGAGCAGTACTTC	CASNRWTGATYEQYF
TRBV10-3	TRBJ1-1	.	TRBD1	TGTGCCATCAGTGTTTCCGGGACAGGGGCCTCGGCTGAAGCTTTCTTT	CAISVSGTGASAEAFF
TRBV7-6	TRBJ2-3	few	.	TGTGCCAGCAGCTTATCGGGTGCGTCTGGTACGCAGTATTTT	CASSLSGASGTQYF
TRBV5-1	TRBJ2-4	few	.	TGCGCCAGCAGCTTACCAGAGGGCGAAAGTAGAAACATTCAGTACTTC	CASSLPEGESRNIQYF
TRBV4-1	TRBJ2-1	few	TRBD1	TGCGCCAGCAGCCAGCAGGGACAGGGGTACTACAATGAGCAGTTCTTC	CASSQQGQGYYNEQFF
TRBV7-6	TRBJ2-3	.	TRBD2	TGTGCCAGCAGCTTATACCCCTCCCCAGCGGGGACCACAGATACGCAGTATTTT	CASSLYPSPAGTTDTQYF
TRBV27	TRBJ2-7	.	TRBD2	TGTGCCAGCAGCCCAGGGGCTAGCGGGGCCTCAACCTACGAGCAGTACTTC	CASSPGASGASTYEQYF
TRBV7-9	TRBJ2-6	.	.	TGTGCCAGCAGCCACTACAGGGATGGGGCCAACGTCCTGACTTTC	CASSHYRDGANVLTF
TRBV28	TRBJ2-3	few	TRBD2	TGTGCCAGCAGTTTTCCCCTAGCGGGGGGGGCAGATACGCAGTATTTT	CASSFPLAGGADTQYF
TRBV7-9	TRBJ2-2	few	TRBD1	TGTGCCAGCAGCCCCCGGGACAGGGACACCGGGGAGCTGTTTTTT	CASSPRDRDTGELFF
TRBV2	TRBJ1-2	.	.	TGTGCCAGCACCCTTCCAGGGGAGTACTATGGCTACACCTTC	CASTLPGEYYGYTF
TRBV6-1	TRBJ1-3	.	.	TGTGCCAGCAGTGAGTCCCACAGGGACCCTTACTCTGGAAACACCATATATTTT	CASSESHRDPYSGNTIYF
TRBV6-1	TRBJ1-2	many	.	TGTGCCTCGTGGTCATCTGGCTACACCTTC	CASWSSGYTF
TRBV24-1	TRBJ2-1	.	.	TGTGCCACCAGTGATTTGCGGGGGTTTTCCTACAATGAGCAGTTCTTC	CATSDLRGFSYNEQFF
TRBV4-3	TRBJ2-7	few	TRBD1	TGCGCCAGCAGCCAAGGTTATTCCGGGACAGCTACCTACGAGCAGTACTTC	CASSQGYSGTATYEQYF
TRBV11-1	TRBJ1-2	few	.	TGTGCCAGCAGCTTAGGACGCGGTGGGGACTATGGCTACACCTTC	CASSLGRGGDYGYTF
TRBV9	TRBJ2-1	.	TRBD2	TGTGCCAGCAGCCTCCCCACTAGCGCCAATGAGCAGTTCTTC	CASSLPTSANEQFF
TRBV12-3/TRBV12-4	TRBJ1-2	many	.	TGTGCCAGCAGTTCCCCCGACACATCTAACTATGGCTACACCTTC	CASSSPDTSNYGYTF
TRBV6-1	TRBJ2-1	.	TRBD2	TGTGCCAGCACCAGCGGGGGGGAATACAATGAGCAGTTCTTC	CASTSGGEYNEQFF
TRBV10-2	TRBJ2-7	.	.	TGCGCCAGCAGTGAGACTGTATACGAGCAGTACTTC	CASSETVYEQYF